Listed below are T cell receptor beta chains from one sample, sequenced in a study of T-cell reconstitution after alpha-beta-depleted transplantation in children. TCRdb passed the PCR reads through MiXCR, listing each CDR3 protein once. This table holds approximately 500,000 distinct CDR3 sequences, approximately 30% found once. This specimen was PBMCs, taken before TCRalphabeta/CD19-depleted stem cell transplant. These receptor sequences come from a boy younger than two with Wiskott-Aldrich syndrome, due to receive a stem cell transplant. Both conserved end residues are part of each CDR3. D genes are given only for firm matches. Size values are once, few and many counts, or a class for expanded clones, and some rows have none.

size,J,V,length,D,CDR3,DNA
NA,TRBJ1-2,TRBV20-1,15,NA,CSASRHKGSFGGYTF,TGCAGTGCTAGTAGGCACAAGGGGTCCTTTGGAGGCTACACCTTC
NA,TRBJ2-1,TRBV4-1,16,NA,CASSQRADSTYNEQFF,TGCGCCAGCAGCCAACGGGCGGACTCTACTTACAATGAGCAGTTCTTC
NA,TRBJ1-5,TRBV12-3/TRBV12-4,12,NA,CASSRVHQPQHF,TGTGCCAGCAGCAGGGTGCATCAGCCCCAGCATTTT
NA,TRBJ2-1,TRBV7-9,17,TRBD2,CASSLAELAASYNEQFF,TGTGCCAGCAGCTTAGCTGAACTAGCGGCCTCCTACAATGAGCAGTTCTTC
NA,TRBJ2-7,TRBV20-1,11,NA,CSAAPLYEQYF,TGCAGTGCCGCACCCCTCTACGAGCAGTACTTC
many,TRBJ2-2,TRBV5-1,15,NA,CASSPMMGNTGELFF,TGCGCCAGCAGCCCCATGATGGGGAACACCGGGGAGCTGTTTTTT
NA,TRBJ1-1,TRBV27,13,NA,CASSLNGVPEAFF,TGTGCCAGCAGTTTAAACGGGGTACCTGAAGCTTTCTTT
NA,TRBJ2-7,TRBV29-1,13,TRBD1,CSVAGQLSYEQYF,TGCAGCGTTGCGGGACAGTTATCCTACGAGCAGTACTTC
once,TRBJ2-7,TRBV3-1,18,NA,CASSQGGLTRRWDYEQYF,TGTGCCAGCAGCCAAGGTGGGCTTACAAGGAGGTGGGACTACGAGCAGTACTTC
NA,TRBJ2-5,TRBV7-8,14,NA,CASSFYNRGETQYF,TGTGCCAGCAGCTTCTATAACCGGGGGGAGACCCAGTACTTC
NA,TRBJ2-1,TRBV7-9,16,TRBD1,CASSSLQGAKNNEQFF,TGTGCCAGCAGCTCCCTACAGGGGGCGAAGAACAATGAGCAGTTCTTC
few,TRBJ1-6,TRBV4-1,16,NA,CASSQEEQGNNSPLHF,TGCGCCAGCAGCCAAGAAGAGCAGGGGAATAATTCACCCCTCCACTTT
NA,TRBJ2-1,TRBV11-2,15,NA,CASSLESTLYNEQFF,TGTGCCAGCAGCTTAGAATCCACACTCTACAATGAGCAGTTCTTC
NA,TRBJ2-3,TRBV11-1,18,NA,CASSSQIRQGKFTDTQYF,TGTGCCAGCAGCTCCCAAATTAGGCAGGGAAAGTTTACAGATACGCAGTATTTT
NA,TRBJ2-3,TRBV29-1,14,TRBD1,CSVAIGQGPDTQYF,TGCAGCGTTGCAATCGGACAGGGACCAGATACGCAGTATTTT
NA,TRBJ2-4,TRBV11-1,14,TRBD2,CASSPGTRWHIQYF,TGTGCCAGCAGCCCCGGGACTAGATGGCACATTCAGTACTTC
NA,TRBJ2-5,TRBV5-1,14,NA,CASSFPGSQETQYF,TGCGCCAGCAGCTTTCCGGGGAGTCAAGAGACCCAGTACTTC